Below are 19 T cell receptor beta chains sequenced from a single sample in a study of blood T cell repertoires in COVID-19. Profiling relied on immunoSEQ multiplex PCR, and the TCRdb table lists in-frame clones only, not all of them. The repertoire holds about 290,000 clones, with over 80% as singletons. Sequencing used peripheral blood. These receptors all come from a woman in her fifties or sixties with active or convalescent COVID-19.

The chain combines TRBV2 with TRBJ2-7, with D possibly being TRBD1 (6 bases). The germline V and J ends were trimmed by 6 bases and 6 bases, with 15 bases remaining between them. The length of the CDR3 is 13 residues. In germline, CDR1 is SNHLY, CDR2 FYNNEI. The CDR3, as DNA: TGTGCCAGCAGCTTGGACAGTCGGATCGAGCAGTACTTC. Amino acid sequence: CASSLDSRIEQYF.

This chain connects TRBV28 to TRBJ1-5; 8 nucleotides line up with TRBD1. With 4 bases clipped from V and 2 bases from J, the junction kept 4 bases outside the gene matches. The germline CDR1 and CDR2 sequences are MDHEN and SYDVKM. The CDR3 is 15 amino acids. CDR3 coding DNA: TGTGCCAGCAGTTCCAGGGGGCTAGGCAATCAGCCCCAGCATTTT. Protein sequence: CASSSRGLGNQPQHF. Looking up the rest from reference TRBV28 and TRBJ1-5 gives the full variable domain: DVKVTQSSRYLVKRTGEKVFLECVQDMDHENMFWYRQDPGLGLRLIYFSYDVKMKEKGDIPEGYSVSREKKERFSLILESASTNQTSMYLCASSSRGLGNQPQHFGDGTRLSIL.

In regard to this clone: This specimen includes other DNA sequences encoding the same CDR3. The chain couples TRBV29-1 to TRBJ1-3; D perhaps matches TRBD1 (6 bases). CDR3 size: 11 residues. The germline V gene encodes CDR1 SQVTM and CDR2 ANQGSEA. The germline V and J ends were trimmed by 6 bases and 4 bases, with 7 bases remaining between them. CDR3 sequence reads: CSVDRGNTIYF. CDR3 in DNA: TGCAGCGTAGACAGGGGAAACACCATATATTTT.

This chain joins TRBV6-5 and TRBJ1-6; possible D gene TRBD1, 6 bases. Germline V lookup: CDR1 MNHEY, CDR2 SVGAGI. Trimming removed 6 bases from V and 6 bases from J, with 12 bases in between. The CDR3 is 14 residues long. The CDR3 bases are TGTGCCAGCAGCCAACAGGGCCCTAATTCACCCCTCCACTTT. Residues: CASSQQGPNSPLHF.

This clone has a handful of counts. The rearrangement links TRBV5-5 to TRBJ2-5, with a tentative D call TRBD1 (5 bases). V gave up 3 bases and J gave up 4 bases, with 10 bases separating them. CDR3 length: 13 residues. Per the germline V gene, CDR1 is SGHKS and CDR2 is YYEKEE (reference sequence). CDR3 protein: CASSSRAPETQYF. In nucleotides, the CDR3 is TGTGCCAGCAGCTCCAGGGCCCCAGAGACCCAGTACTTC.

This clone was seen more than once but under ten times. The genes are TRBV20-1 and TRBJ2-1; possibly TRBD1 for D (5 bases). The CDR3 totals 11 residues. V shed 7 bases and J shed 6 bases, with 10 bases lying between them. Per germline, CDR1 DFQATT and CDR2 SNEGSKA (reference sequence). The CDR3 region has the DNA TGCAGTGGAGACAGTTTCAATGAGCAGTTCTTC. It encodes CSGDSFNEQFF.

The chain employs TRBV21-1 and TRBJ1-2; the table's D gene call, TRBD1, was not cross checked with the DNA. TRBV21-1 is assigned pseudogene status. CDR3 length: 16 amino acids. The CDR3 DNA sequence: TGTGCCCCCGGGGGGGACAGGGTGCCCACGGCGCGTGGCTACACCTTC. Amino acid sequence: CAPGGDRVPTARGYTF.

CDR3 protein: CASRDPGQGIGSPLHF. The CDR3 nucleotides read TGTGCCAGCAGGGACCCGGGACAGGGAATAGGTTCACCCCTCCACTTT. The V call is TRBV2, the J call TRBJ1-6, with TRBD1 identical over 9 bases. V was pared by 6 bases and J by 9 bases, with 12 bases of the junction left unmatched. This CDR3 has 16 amino acids. Germline-derived CDR1 and CDR2 are SNHLY and FYNNEI. Complete variable domain (other parts from reference TRBV2 and TRBJ1-6): EPEVTQTPSHQVTQMGQEVILRCVPISNHLYFYWYRQILGQKVEFLVSFYNNEISEKSEIFDDQFSVERPDGSNFTLKIRSTKLEDSAMYFCASRDPGQGIGSPLHFGNGTRLTVT.

This clone was found once. V usage is TRBV2 and J usage is TRBJ1-1; 7 bases map to TRBD1. This CDR3 region has 14 residues. The germline V gene encodes CDR1 SNHLY and CDR2 FYNNEI. V shed 3 bases and J 3 bases; nucleotides not matched to a gene: 4. For the CDR3, the DNA is TGTGCCAGCAGTGAGGGACAGCAGTACACTGAAGCTTTCTTT. Its protein is CASSEGQQYTEAFF.

This chain joins TRBV28 and TRBJ2-2, with 8 bases that match TRBD2. V lost 2 bases and J lost 3; bases outside the gene matches: 2. The germline gives CDR1 MDHEN, CDR2 SYDVKM. The CDR3 contains 15 residues. CDR3 coding DNA: TGTGCCAGCAGTTTAAGCGGGAGTTACACCGGGGAGCTGTTTTTT. Amino acids: CASSLSGSYTGELFF.

At least ten counts were recorded for this clone. The chain recombines TRBV30 with TRBJ1-2; TRBD1 aligns across 8 bases. V lost 3 bases, J lost 6 bases, and 3 bases stayed unmatched. Per the germline V gene, CDR1 is GTSNPN and CDR2 is SVGIG (reference sequence). The CDR3 is 12 residues long. CDR3 amino acids: CAWRDRVNGYTF. The DNA for the CDR3 is TGTGCCTGGAGGGACAGGGTAAATGGCTACACCTTC.

This clone was detected once. J is TRBJ1-2 and V is TRBV7-8; no definite D call. V lost 1 base to trimming and J lost 4 bases, with 10 bases between them. The CDR3 consists of 14 residues. CDR1 and CDR2 from the germline V gene are SGHVS and FQNEAQ. This CDR3 reads CASSLEAAAYGYTF. The CDR3 bases are TGTGCCAGCAGCTTAGAGGCAGCGGCCTATGGCTACACCTTC.

This sequence joins TRBV20-1 and TRBJ1-2, with TRBD1 identical over 7 bases. Germline V gene data show CDR1 as DFQATT and CDR2 as SNEGSKA (reference sequence). Unmatched junction bases numbered 11, after V lost 3 bases and J lost 1 base. The CDR3 is 16 residues long. CDR3 in amino acids: CSASSTGSGVNYGYTF. The CDR3 bases are TGCAGTGCTAGTTCGACAGGGTCGGGAGTTAACTATGGCTACACCTTC.

The chain combines TRBV28 with TRBJ1-1; tentative D call: TRBD1 (6 bases). The germline V gene encodes CDR1 MDHEN and CDR2 SYDVKM. CDR3 length: 16 residues. Trimming removed 5 bases at V and 3 bases at J, with 19 bases between. CDR3 amino acids: CASSPQGSLRHTEAFF. CDR3 nucleotides: TGTGCCAGCAGTCCGCAGGGGTCTCTACGGCACACTGAAGCTTTCTTT.

This clone was seen only once. The CDR3 coding sequence is TGCGCCAGCAGCCTTGTTGTACAGGGGGCCAGTTCACCCCTCCACTTT. Translated, it gives CASSLVVQGASSPLHF. This chain connects TRBV5-1 to TRBJ1-6, with 9 bases matching TRBD1. Germline CDR1 SGHRS, CDR2 YFSETQ. This CDR3 has 16 amino acids. Germline trimming cut 4 bases from V and 9 bases from J; bases unmatched to any gene: 11.

V is TRBV28 and J is TRBJ2-3; TRBD2 is a possible D gene (5 bases). This CDR3 has 15 residues. V was cut by 5 bases and J by 6 bases, with 18 bases left in between. From germline, CDR1 is MDHEN and CDR2 SYDVKM. The CDR3 spells CASSGPTGFQDTQYF. CDR3 bases: TGTGCCAGCAGTGGCCCGACGGGATTCCAGGATACGCAGTATTTT.

The chain links TRBV10-2 to TRBJ2-7, with 7 bases identical to TRBD1. V gave up 7 bases and J gave up 3 bases; unmatched junction bases: 6. This CDR3 has 13 residues. Germline CDR1 reads WSHSY; CDR2 reads SAAADI. In DNA form, the CDR3 reads TGCGCCAGCAAAGGGACAGAAGGCTACGAGCAGTACTTC. Protein: CASKGTEGYEQYF.

V and J are TRBV5-4 and TRBJ2-1; D remains ambiguous. The CDR3 has 13 residues. CDR1 is SGHNT and CDR2 is YYREEE in the germline V gene (reference sequence). Trimming stripped 0 bases from V and 12 bases from J, with 13 bases between. The CDR3 sequence is CASSLVESGAQFF. The CDR3 DNA follows: TGTGCCAGCAGCTTGGTGGAGAGTGGTGCGCAGTTCTTC.

V and J are TRBV4-1 and TRBJ1-5, with 7 positions matching TRBD1. Looked up from germline, CDR1 is MGHRA and CDR2 is YSYEKL. The CDR3 is 16 amino acids. The V and J ends lost 1 base and 4 bases, in that order; junction bases with no gene match: 7. Written as DNA, the CDR3 is TGCGCCAGCAGCCAAGGATGGGGGACAGTGAATCAGCCCCAGCATTTT. Translation gives CASSQGWGTVNQPQHF.